The text below deals with one TCR beta chain. Its antigen is not identified. This CDR3 is 14 amino acids long. Per the germline V gene, CDR1 is SQVTM and CDR2 is ANQGSEA. V was cut by 6 bases and J by 0 bases, with 14 bases left in between. Repertoires were generated with immunoSEQ multiplex PCR, while TCRdb's copy carries only in-frame clones and drops some. The table lists a few million clones, nearly 97% of them singletons, with less than 0.15% in the top ten. The data originate from a study of shared clonotypes between healthy human individuals. The wider study: CD8 memory received one plate per donor, CD8 naive two, CD4 memory three and CD4 naive three. The study, taken as a whole, reports: A generally larger estimated richness was seen in naive subsets than in memory subsets. Naive CD4 clonotype sharing across several donors was about 5%.

The chain joins TRBV29-1 to TRBJ1-1; the D gene is possibly TRBD1 (6 bases). The receptor was isolated from a young man in good health. Sequencing input: naive CD4+ T cells sorted from blood. Sample subset: CD45RA+ positively selected. The CDR3 DNA follows: TGCAGCGTCTGGGTGACAGGCGTGAACACTGAAGCTTTCTTT. The encoded protein is CSVWVTGVNTEAFF.